The present TCR beta chain was sequenced within a study of Ad26.COV2.S vaccination and SARS-CoV-2 variants. Study at large: The study gave Ad26.COV2.S intramuscularly, once or twice 56 days apart. Study-wide findings and caveats: Across vaccine and placebo recipients, the breadth of non-spike TCRs was similar. Reported findings describe substantial breadth in spike-specific CD8+ and CD4+ T cell responses following vaccination.

Treatment noted: around 19 received Ad26.COV2.S at low or high dose, single or two shots; 5 received placebo; per-sample allocation not given. Collection of samples fell on day 63 after the first vaccine or placebo injection. An adult of 18-55 years in Boston served as donor. Germline CDR1 SGHTA, CDR2 FQGNSA. The CDR3 spans 15 residues. The ends were cut back, 3 bases at V and 4 bases at J, with 12 bases in the middle. Assay: immunoSEQ multiplex PCR; the TCRdb copy retains only in-frame clones and omits some. Among about 280,000 clones listed, around 87% were seen once. This clone has a single count. Its antigen is not identified.

V usage is TRBV7-2 and J usage is TRBJ2-2, with a possible D match to TRBD2 (6 bases). The input for sequencing was peripheral blood, taken in a trial of Ad26.COV2.S vaccine versus placebo. The TCR comes from a person between 18 and 59 years old who received the Ad26.COV2.S COVID-19 vaccine or a placebo. The CDR3 DNA follows: TGTGCCAGCAGCTTTCATCAGGGACTCACCGGGGAGCTGTTTTTT. It translates to CASSFHQGLTGELFF.